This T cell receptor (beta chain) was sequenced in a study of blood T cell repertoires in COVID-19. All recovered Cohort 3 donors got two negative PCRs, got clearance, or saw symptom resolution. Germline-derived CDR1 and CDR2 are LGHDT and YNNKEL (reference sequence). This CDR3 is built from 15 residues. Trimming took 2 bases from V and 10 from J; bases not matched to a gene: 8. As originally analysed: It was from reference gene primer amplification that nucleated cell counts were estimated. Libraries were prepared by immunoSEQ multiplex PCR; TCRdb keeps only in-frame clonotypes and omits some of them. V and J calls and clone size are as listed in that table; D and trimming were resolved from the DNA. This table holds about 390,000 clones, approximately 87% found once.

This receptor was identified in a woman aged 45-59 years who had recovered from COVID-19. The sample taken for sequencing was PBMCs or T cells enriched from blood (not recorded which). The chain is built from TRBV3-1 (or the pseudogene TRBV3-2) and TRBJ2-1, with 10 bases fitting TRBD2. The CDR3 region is CASSQLAGGVGEQFF. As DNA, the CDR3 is TGTGCCAGCAGCCAATTAGCGGGGGGCGTAGGGGAGCAGTTCTTC.